This T cell receptor (beta chain) was profiled in a study of Graves' ophthalmopathy and Graves' hyperthyroidism. The study's findings and limits: Ophthalmopathy and stable hyperthyroidism were discriminated by a 13-signature model, with roughly 88% sensitivity and 65% to 83% specificity.

The CDR3 is 14 residues long. The germline V gene encodes CDR1 MGHDK and CDR2 SYGVNS. The V segment lost 6 bases and the J segment 8 bases; nucleotides outside the gene matches: 12. With respect to this clonotype: What it recognizes is unknown.

Included hyperthyroidism patients were aged 18 to 65 and newly diagnosed (under 2 months' duration). Other autoimmune diseases, uncontrolled infections, pregnancy or lactation ruled patients out of participation. Clinicians made diagnoses from clinical symptoms, serum thyroxine, TRAb, thyroid ultrasound and orbital computed tomography. Amplified material comprised TCR beta CDR3 regions derived from RNA transcripts. RT-PCR in the first round used HTBI primers; a second-round multiplex PCR followed. Via MiXCR, TCRdb re-called the multiplex PCR reads, giving one row per CDR3 protein. The table lists over a million distinct CDR3 sequences, about 35% of them singletons.

Sequenced sample: peripheral blood or thyroid tissue (not recorded which). This sequence originates from an adult man with Graves' hyperthyroidism. This chain uses TRBV25-1 with TRBJ1-2; 7 nucleotides match TRBD1. CDR3 in amino acids: CASSLPGQASGYTF. The CDR3 DNA sequence: TGTGCCAGCAGCCTCCCCGGACAGGCGTCGGGCTACACCTTC.